This T cell receptor beta chain came from a study of cytomegalovirus exposure and HLA in healthy donors. Regarding the study as a whole: Usually a TCR sequence was rare, but some public TCRs were found in many donors. The classifier reportedly diagnosed cytomegalovirus status with high specificity and sensitivity.

The approximately 120-subject validation cohort, separate from the approximately 660-subject first cohort, included the donors. TCRdb keeps only in-frame clones here, not all; method: immunoSEQ multiplex PCR. The data show more than 140,000 clones, with roughly 89% seen just once and 2.5% to 4% held by the top ten. As to this clone: The target antigen is unknown.

The sequenced material came from PBMCs. The TCR originated in a woman aged 18-29 years in good health and CMV-seropositive.

DNA of the CDR3: TGTGCCAGCAGCTCCGGGACAAACCCCTACGAGCAGTACTTC. It codes for CASSSGTNPYEQYF. This chain joins TRBV7-9 and TRBJ2-7, with D perhaps TRBD1 (6 bases). The V gene lost 4 bases and the J gene lost 2 bases, with 12 bases spanning the gap. The germline CDR1 and CDR2 sequences are SEHNR and FQNEAQ (reference sequence). The CDR3 extends over 14 amino acids.